A selection of T cell receptor beta chains follows, all from one sample in a study of blood T cells in healthy people across ages. A single record per CDR3 protein comes from TCRdb applying MiXCR to the 5' RACE reads. This repertoire shows 550,000 to 700,000 distinct CDR3 sequences, roughly 29% found once; its top ten account for about 18%. Material for sequencing was blood. The receptors were sampled from a woman between 70 and 85 years old in good health. The conserved cysteine and the conserved F or W are not part of the CDR3 here.

J	V	CDR3
TRBJ1-4	TRBV20-1	SASDRGQEKLF
TRBJ1-2	TRBV7-9	ASSLQGARGGYT
TRBJ1-2	TRBV5-1	ANSYGQGTNYGYT
TRBJ1-1	TRBV7-6	ASSHRGLDTEAF
TRBJ1-2	TRBV24-1	ATSDGEGYT
TRBJ2-3	TRBV7-2	ASSLDRAGTDTQY
TRBJ2-7	TRBV18	ASSPAQLVSSYEQY
TRBJ1-5	TRBV6-6	ASSFLGQGAGQPQH
TRBJ2-5	TRBV12-5	ASGSGGDQETQY
TRBJ2-3	TRBV20-1	SARDRASGGELDTQY
TRBJ1-5	TRBV20-1	SAKPSSADQPQH
TRBJ2-1	TRBV25-1	ASSGGTGGFEQF
TRBJ2-3	TRBV20-1	STRRTSGGTSTDTQY
TRBJ2-7	TRBV10-3	AISLASGGGYEQY
TRBJ2-7	TRBV6-5	ASSRTQGYEQY
TRBJ1-2	TRBV7-9	ASSLGWQRDGYT
TRBJ1-2	TRBV28	ASSLGQWYGYT
TRBJ2-4	TRBV28	ASSFGQVKNIQH
TRBJ2-3	TRBV5-1	ASSVPTSGVIDTQY
TRBJ2-1	TRBV7-2	ASSPGLAVLVYNEQF
TRBJ2-1	TRBV7-3	ASSFSGGPNEQF
TRBJ2-3	TRBV20-1	SAREQGTDTQY
TRBJ1-4	TRBV19	ASSISRVNEKLF
TRBJ2-3	TRBV18	ASSPSFIIADTQY
TRBJ2-4	TRBV6-5	ASTVPGSGGNIQY
TRBJ2-1	TRBV2	ASSTGGVNQF
TRBJ2-3	TRBV20-1	SAGTSSTDTQY
TRBJ2-5	TRBV7-2	ASSLSRSGGSETQY
TRBJ2-5	TRBV21-1	ASSKVSGAVSETQY
TRBJ1-4	TRBV27	ASSRNPGGTNEKLF
TRBJ1-2	TRBV4-2	ASSRTQGAAYGYT
TRBJ1-2	TRBV20-1	SARDPVRPNGYT
TRBJ2-5	TRBV7-2	ASSPQGIREETQY
TRBJ2-5	TRBV14	ASSKAVGGQETQY
NA	TRBV6-6	ASSYSSQGSYEQY
TRBJ1-4	TRBV20-1	SALPAGDEKLF
TRBJ2-7	TRBV7-2	ASSSPGLGFEQY